The present T cell receptor beta chain was sequenced within a study of molecular identifiers for immune sequencing clone quantification. This clonotype was recorded many times. The CDR3 runs to 13 residues. The V and J ends lost 4 bases and 6 bases, in that order; junction bases with no gene match: 5. The germline CDR1 and CDR2 sequences are SGHDN and FVKESK. The bulk TCR libraries were made with methods described before and with listed TCR primers. TCRdb analysed the PCR reads with MiXCR anew, one entry per CDR3 protein. The data show approximately 500,000 distinct CDR3 sequences, around a fifth seen once.

The receptor was derived from a human donor in good health. Some libraries in this study had Jurkat cell RNA spiked in. V is TRBV14 and J is TRBJ1-1, with 7 bases lining up with TRBD1. Sequencing used naive CD8+ T cells from blood, with Jurkat cell RNA spiked in. The subset here: FACS-sorted CD8+CD4-CCR7+CD45RA+ naive T cells. CDR3 protein: CASSLPGQPEAFF. CDR3 in DNA: TGTGCCAGCAGCCTACCGGGACAGCCTGAAGCTTTCTTT.